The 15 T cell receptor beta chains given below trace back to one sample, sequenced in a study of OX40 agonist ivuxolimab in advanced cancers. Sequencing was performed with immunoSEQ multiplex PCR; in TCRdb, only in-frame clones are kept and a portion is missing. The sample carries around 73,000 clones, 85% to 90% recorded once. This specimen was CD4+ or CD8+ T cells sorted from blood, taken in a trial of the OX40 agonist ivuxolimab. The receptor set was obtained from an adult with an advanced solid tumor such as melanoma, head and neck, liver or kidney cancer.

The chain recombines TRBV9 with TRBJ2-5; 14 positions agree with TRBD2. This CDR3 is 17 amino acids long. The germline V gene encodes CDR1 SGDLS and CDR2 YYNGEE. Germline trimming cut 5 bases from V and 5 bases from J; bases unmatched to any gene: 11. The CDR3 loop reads CASSSGLAGGIAETQYF. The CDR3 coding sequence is TGTGCCAGCAGTTCAGGACTAGCGGGAGGAATCGCCGAGACCCAGTACTTC.

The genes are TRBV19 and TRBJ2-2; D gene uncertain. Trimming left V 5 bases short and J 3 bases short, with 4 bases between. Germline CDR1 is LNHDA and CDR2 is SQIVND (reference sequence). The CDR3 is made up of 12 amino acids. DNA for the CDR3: TGTGCCAGTAGTCTCGACACCGGGGAGCTGTTTTTT. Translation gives CASSLDTGELFF.

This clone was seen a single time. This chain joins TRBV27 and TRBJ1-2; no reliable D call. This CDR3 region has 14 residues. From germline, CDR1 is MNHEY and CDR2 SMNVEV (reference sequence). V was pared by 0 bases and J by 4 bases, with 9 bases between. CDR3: CASSLSGNGYGYTF. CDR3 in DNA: TGTGCCAGCAGTTTATCAGGCAACGGCTATGGCTACACCTTC.

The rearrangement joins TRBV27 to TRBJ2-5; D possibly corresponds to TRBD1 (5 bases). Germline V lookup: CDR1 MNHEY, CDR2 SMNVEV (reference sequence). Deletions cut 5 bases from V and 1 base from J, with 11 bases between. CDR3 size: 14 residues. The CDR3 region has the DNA TGTGCCAGCAGTCCCCAGGGTCCCCAAGAGACCCAGTACTTC. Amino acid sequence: CASSPQGPQETQYF.

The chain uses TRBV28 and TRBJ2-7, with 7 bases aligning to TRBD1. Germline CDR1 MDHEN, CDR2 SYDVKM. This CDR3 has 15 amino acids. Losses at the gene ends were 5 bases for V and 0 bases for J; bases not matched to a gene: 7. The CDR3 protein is CASSTPRQGSYEQYF. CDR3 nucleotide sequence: TGTGCCAGCAGTACCCCTAGACAGGGCTCCTACGAGCAGTACTTC. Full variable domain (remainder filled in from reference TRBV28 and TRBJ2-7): DVKVTQSSRYLVKRTGEKVFLECVQDMDHENMFWYRQDPGLGLRLIYFSYDVKMKEKGDIPEGYSVSREKKERFSLILESASTNQTSMYLCASSTPRQGSYEQYFGPGTRLTVT.

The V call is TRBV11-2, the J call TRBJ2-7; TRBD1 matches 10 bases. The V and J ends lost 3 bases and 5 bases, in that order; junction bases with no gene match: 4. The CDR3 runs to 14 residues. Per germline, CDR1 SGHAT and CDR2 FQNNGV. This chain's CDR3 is CASSFGTGDHEQYF. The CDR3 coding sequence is TGTGCCAGCAGCTTCGGGACAGGGGACCACGAGCAGTACTTC.

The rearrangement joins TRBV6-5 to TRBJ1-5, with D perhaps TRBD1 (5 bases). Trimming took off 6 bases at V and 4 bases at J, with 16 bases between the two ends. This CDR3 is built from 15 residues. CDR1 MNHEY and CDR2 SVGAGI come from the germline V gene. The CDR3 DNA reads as TGTGCCAGCAGCATAGGACCGGGGGGAAATCAGCCCCAGCATTTT. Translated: CASSIGPGGNQPQHF.

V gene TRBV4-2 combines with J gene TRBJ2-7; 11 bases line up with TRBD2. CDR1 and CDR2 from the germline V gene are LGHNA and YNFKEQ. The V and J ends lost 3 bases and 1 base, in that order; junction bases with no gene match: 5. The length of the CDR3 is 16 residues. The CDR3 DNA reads TGTGCCAGCAGCCAGCACCTAGCGGGAGGTTCCTACGAGCAGTACTTC. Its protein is CASSQHLAGGSYEQYF.

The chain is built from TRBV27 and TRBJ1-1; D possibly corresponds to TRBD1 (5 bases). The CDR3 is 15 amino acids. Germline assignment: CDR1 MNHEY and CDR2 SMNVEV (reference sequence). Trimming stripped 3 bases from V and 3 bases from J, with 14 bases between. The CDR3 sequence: CASSFLGAVDTEAFF. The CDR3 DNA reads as TGTGCCAGCAGTTTTTTAGGGGCGGTCGACACTGAAGCTTTCTTT.

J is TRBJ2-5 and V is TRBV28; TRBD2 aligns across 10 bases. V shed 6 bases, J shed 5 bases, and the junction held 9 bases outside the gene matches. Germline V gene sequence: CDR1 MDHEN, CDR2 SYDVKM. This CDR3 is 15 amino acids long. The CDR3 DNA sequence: TGTGCCAGCAGCTCATCACCGGGACTAGCGGAGACCCAGTACTTC. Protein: CASSSSPGLAETQYF. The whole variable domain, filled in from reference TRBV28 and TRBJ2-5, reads DVKVTQSSRYLVKRTGEKVFLECVQDMDHENMFWYRQDPGLGLRLIYFSYDVKMKEKGDIPEGYSVSREKKERFSLILESASTNQTSMYLCASSSSPGLAETQYFGPGTRLLVL.

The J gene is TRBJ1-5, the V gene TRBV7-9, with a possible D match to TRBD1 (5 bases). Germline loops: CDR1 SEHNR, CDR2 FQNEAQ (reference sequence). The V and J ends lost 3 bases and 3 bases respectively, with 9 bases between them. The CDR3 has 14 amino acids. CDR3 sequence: CASSFGGANQPQHF. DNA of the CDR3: TGTGCCAGCAGCTTCGGGGGAGCCAATCAGCCCCAGCATTTT.

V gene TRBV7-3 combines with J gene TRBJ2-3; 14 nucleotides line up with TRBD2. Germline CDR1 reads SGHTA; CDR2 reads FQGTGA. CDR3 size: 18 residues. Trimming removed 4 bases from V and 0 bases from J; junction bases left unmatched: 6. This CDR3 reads CASSSGTSGSTSTDTQYF. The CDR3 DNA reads TGTGCCAGCAGCTCTGGGACTAGCGGGAGTACTAGCACAGATACGCAGTATTTT.

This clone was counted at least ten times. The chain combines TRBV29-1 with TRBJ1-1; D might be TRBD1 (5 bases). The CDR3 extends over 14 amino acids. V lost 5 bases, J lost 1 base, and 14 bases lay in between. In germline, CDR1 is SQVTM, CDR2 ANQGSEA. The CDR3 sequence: CSVLPGGANTEAFF. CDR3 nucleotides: TGCAGCGTTCTTCCGGGCGGGGCGAACACTGAAGCTTTCTTT. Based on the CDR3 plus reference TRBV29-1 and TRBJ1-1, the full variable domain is SAVISQKPSRDICQRGTSLTIQCQVDSQVTMMFWYRQQPGQSLTLIATANQGSEATYESGFVIDKFPISRPNLTFSTLTVSNMSPEDSSIYLCSVLPGGANTEAFFGQGTRLTVV.

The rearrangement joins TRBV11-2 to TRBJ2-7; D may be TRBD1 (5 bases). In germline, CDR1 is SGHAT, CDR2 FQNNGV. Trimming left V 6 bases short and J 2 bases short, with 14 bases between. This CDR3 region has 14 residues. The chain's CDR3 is CASRSPDMAYEQYF. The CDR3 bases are TGTGCCAGCAGGTCCCCGGACATGGCCTACGAGCAGTACTTC.

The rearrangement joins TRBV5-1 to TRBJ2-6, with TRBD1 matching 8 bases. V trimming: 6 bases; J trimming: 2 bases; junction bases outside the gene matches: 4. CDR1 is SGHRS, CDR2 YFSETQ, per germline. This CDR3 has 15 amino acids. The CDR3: CASTTTGAGANVLTF. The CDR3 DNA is TGCGCCAGCACCACGACAGGGGCTGGGGCCAACGTCCTGACTTTC.